The source of this T cell receptor beta chain is a study of blood T cell repertoires in COVID-19. Generated by immunoSEQ multiplex PCR, the TCRdb table keeps only in-frame clones and is missing some. The sample has some 230,000 clones, approximately 80% seen once. The CDR3 length is 13 residues. The V gene's germline CDR1 is SGHTA and CDR2 FQGNSA. The ends were cut back, 3 bases at V and 6 bases at J, with 9 bases in the middle. The TCR originated in a middle-aged man who had recovered from COVID-19. The rearrangement links TRBV7-2 to TRBJ1-5; D unclear. Sequencing was done on a sample of PBMCs or T cells enriched from blood (not recorded which). The CDR3 loop is CASSFDIGQPQHF. The CDR3 nucleotides read TGTGCCAGCAGCTTCGACATCGGTCAGCCCCAGCATTTT.